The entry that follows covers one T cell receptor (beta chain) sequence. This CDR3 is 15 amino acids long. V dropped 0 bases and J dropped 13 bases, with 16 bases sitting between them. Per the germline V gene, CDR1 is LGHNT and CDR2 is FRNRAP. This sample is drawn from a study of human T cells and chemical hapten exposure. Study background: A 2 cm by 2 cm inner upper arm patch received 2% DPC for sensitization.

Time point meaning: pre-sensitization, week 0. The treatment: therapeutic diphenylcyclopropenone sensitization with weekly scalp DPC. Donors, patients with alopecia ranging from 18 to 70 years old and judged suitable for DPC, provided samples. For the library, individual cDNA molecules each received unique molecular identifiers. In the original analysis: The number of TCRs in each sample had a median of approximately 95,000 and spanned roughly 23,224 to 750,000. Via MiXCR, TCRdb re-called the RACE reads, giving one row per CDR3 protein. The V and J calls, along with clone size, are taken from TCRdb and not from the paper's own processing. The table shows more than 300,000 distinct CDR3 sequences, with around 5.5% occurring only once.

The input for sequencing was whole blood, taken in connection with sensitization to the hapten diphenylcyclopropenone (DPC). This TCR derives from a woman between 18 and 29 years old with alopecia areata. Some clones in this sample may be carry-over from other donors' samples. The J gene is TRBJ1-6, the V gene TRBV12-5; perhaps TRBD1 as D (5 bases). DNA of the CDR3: TGTGCTAGTGGTTTGGTTGCCAGGGCCTCGTCGCCCCTCCACTTT. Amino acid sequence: CASGLVARASSPLHF.